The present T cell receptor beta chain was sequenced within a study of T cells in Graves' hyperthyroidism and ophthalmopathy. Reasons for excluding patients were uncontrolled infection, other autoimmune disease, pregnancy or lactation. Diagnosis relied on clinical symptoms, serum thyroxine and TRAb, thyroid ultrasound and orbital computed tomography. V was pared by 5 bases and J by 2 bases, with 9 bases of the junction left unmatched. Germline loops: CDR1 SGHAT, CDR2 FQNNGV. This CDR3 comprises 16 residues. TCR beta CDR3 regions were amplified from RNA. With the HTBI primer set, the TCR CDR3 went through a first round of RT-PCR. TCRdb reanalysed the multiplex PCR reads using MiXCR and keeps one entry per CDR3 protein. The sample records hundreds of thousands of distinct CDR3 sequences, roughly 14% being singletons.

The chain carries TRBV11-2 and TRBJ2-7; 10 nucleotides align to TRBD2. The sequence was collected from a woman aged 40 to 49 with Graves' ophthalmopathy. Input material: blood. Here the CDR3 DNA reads TGTGCCAGCAGCAACCCCGGGACTAGCGCGACCTACGAGCAGTACTTC. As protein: CASSNPGTSATYEQYF.